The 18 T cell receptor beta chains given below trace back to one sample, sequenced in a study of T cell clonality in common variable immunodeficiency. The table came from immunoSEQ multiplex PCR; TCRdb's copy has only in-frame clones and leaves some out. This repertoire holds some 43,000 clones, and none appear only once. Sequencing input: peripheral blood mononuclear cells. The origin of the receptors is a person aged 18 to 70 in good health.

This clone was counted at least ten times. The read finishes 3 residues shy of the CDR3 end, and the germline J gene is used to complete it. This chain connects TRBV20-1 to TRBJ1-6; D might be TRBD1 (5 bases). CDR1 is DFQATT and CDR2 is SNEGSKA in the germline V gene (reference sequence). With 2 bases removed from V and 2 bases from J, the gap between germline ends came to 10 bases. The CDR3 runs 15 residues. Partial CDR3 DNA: TGCAGTGCTAGACAGGGATCGGCCTATAATTCACCC. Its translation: CSARQGSAYNSP. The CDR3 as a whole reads CSARQGSAYNSPLHF.

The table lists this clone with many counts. The CDR3 DNA, read in part, is TGCAGTGCTAGACGGGGTGGGACTGAA. Encoded protein: CSARRGGTE. The whole CDR3 reads CSARRGGTEAFF. V gene TRBV20-1 combines with J gene TRBJ1-1; D remains unclear. The CDR3 extends 3 residues past the end of the read, so its final part is completed from the germline J gene. Germline CDR1 reads DFQATT; CDR2 reads SNEGSKA (reference sequence). V lost 2 bases and J lost 5, with 9 bases in between. CDR3 length: 12 amino acids.

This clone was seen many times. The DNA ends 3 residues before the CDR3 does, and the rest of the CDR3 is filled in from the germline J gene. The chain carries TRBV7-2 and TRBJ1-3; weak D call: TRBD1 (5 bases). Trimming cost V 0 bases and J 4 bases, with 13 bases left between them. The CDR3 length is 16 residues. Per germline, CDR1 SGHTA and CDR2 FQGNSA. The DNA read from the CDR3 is TGTGCCAGCAGCTTAGCGCCCTCCAGGGAAGGAAACACC. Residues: CASSLAPSREGNT. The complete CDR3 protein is CASSLAPSREGNTIYF. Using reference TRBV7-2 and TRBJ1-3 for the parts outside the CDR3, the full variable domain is GAGVSQSPSNKVTEKGKDVELRCDPISGHTALYWYRQSLGQGLEFLIYFQGNSAPDKSGLPSDRFSAERTGGSVSTLTIQRTQQEDSAVYLCASSLAPSREGNTIYFGEGSWLTVV.

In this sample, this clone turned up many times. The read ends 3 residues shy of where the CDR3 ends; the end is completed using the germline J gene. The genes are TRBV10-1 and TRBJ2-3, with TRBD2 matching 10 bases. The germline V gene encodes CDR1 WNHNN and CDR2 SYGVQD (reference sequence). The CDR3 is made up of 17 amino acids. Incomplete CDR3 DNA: TGCGCCAGCAGTGAGTCGGGGGCTAGCGGGAGCAGTAAGGCG. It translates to CASSESGASGSSKA. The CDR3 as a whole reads CASSESGASGSSKAQYF.

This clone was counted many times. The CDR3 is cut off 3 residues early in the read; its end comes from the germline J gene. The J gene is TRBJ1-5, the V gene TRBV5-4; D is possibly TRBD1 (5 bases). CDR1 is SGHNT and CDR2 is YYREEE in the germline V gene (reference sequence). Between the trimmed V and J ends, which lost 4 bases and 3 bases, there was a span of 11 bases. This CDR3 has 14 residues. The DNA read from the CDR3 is TGTGCCAGCAGCGTCGGGGGGAACAATCAGCCC. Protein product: CASSVGGNNQP. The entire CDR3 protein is CASSVGGNNQPQHF. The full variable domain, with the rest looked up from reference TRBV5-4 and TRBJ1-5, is ETGVTQSPTHLIKTRGQQVTLRCSSQSGHNTVSWYQQALGQGPQFIFQYYREEENGRGNFPPRFSGLQFPNYSSELNVNALELDDSALYLCASSVGGNNQPQHFGDGTRLSIL.

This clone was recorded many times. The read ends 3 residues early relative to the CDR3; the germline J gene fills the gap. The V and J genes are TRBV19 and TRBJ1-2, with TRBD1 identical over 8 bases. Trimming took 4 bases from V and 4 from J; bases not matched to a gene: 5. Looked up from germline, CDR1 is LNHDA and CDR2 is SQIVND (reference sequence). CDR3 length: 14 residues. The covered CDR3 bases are TGTGCCAGTAGTACACCGACAGGGGTCTATGGC. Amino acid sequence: CASSTPTGVYG. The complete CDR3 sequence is CASSTPTGVYGYTF. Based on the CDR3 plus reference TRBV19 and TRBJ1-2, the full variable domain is DGGITQSPKYLFRKEGQNVTLSCEQNLNHDAMYWYRQDPGQGLRLIYYSQIVNDFQKGDIAEGYSVSREKKESFPLTVTSAQKNPTAFYLCASSTPTGVYGYTFGSGTRLTVV.

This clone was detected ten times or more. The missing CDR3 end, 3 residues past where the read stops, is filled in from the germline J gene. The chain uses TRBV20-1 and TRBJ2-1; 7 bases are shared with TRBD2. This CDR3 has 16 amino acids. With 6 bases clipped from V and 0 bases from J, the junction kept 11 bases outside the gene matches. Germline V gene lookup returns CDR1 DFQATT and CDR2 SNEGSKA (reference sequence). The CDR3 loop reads CSAPGRGESSYNEQFF. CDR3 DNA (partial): TGCAGTGCCCCCGGCCGGGGGGAGAGCTCCTACAATGAG.

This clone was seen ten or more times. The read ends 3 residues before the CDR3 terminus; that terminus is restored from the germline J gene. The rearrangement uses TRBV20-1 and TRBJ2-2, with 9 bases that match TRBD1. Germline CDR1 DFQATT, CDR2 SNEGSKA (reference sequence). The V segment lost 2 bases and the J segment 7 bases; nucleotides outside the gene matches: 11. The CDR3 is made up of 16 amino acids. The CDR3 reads CSARSRTGVSDGELFF. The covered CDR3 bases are TGCAGTGCTAGATCAAGGACAGGGGTATCGGACGGGGAG.

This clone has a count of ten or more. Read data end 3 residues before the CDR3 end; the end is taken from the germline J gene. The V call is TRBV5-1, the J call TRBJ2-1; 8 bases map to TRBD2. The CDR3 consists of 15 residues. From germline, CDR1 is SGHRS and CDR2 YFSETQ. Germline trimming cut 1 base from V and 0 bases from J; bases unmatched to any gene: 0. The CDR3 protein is CASSLTSGSYNEQFF. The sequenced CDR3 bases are TGCGCCAGCAGCTTGACTAGCGGCTCCTACAATGAG.

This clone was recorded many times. The sequenced CDR3 bases are TGTGCCATCAGTGAGTTGTCACGGAGCACAGATACG. Its protein is CAISELSRSTDT. The CDR3 in full is CAISELSRSTDTQYF. The chain joins TRBV10-3 to TRBJ2-3; no clear D gene. The CDR3 end falls 3 residues outside the read, so it is completed with the germline J gene. CDR3 length equals 15 residues. CDR1 is ENHRY and CDR2 is SYGVKD in the germline V gene. V was clipped by 1 base and J by 0 bases, with 8 bases between them.

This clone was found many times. The sequenced CDR3 bases are TGCAGTGCTAGAGTGGACGGCCAAGGGTTGGACTTCTCCTACGAG. Translating gives CSARVDGQGLDFSYE. The entire CDR3 protein is CSARVDGQGLDFSYEQYF. The rearrangement links TRBV20-1 to TRBJ2-7, with D tentatively TRBD2 (5 bases). The sequence runs out 3 residues before the end of the CDR3; the remainder is reconstructed from the germline J gene. Germline CDR1 and CDR2: DFQATT and SNEGSKA (reference sequence). The V end lost 1 base, the J end lost 0 bases, and 22 bases lay between the germline ends. The CDR3 is 18 amino acids.

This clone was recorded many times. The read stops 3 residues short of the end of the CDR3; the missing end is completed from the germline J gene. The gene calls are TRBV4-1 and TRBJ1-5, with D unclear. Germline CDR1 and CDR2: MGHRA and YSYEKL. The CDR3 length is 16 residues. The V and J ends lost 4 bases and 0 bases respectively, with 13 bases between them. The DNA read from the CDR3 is TGCGCCAGCAGCCCAGGTCTCGAGTATAGCAATCAGCCC. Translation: CASSPGLEYSNQP. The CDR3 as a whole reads CASSPGLEYSNQPQHF.

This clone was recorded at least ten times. The CDR3 bases that were read are TGTGCCAGCAGCATATCTCCGGCGGAACAAGAGACC. Protein: CASSISPAEQET. The CDR3, in full, reads CASSISPAEQETQYF. The J gene is TRBJ2-5, the V gene TRBV13, with unresolved D. The CDR3 end is not reached by the read, which stops 3 residues before it; the germline J gene fills it in. Germline CDR1 reads PRHDT; CDR2 reads FYEKMQ (reference sequence). The CDR3 sequence is 15 residues long. Trimming pared 5 bases from V and 2 bases from J, leaving 15 bases between.

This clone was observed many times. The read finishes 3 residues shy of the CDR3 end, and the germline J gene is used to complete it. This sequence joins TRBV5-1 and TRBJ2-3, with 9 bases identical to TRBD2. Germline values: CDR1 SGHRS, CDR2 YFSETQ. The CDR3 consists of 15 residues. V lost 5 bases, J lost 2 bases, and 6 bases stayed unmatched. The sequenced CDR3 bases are TGCGCCAGCAGTTTCAGCGGGAGGCCCACAGATACG. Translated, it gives CASSFSGRPTDT. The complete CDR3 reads CASSFSGRPTDTQYF.

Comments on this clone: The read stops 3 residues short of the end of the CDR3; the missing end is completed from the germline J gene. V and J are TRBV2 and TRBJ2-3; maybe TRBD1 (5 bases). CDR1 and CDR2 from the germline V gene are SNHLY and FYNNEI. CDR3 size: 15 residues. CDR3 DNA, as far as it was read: TGTGCCAGCAGTGAGGGGCAGGGAATGGGGCAGCCG. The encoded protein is CASSEGQGMGQP. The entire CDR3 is CASSEGQGMGQPQYF.

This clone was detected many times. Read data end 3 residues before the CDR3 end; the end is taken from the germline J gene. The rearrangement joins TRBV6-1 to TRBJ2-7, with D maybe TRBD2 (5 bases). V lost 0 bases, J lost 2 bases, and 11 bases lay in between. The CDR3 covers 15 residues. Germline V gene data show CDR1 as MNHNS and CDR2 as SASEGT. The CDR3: CASSEASGGTYEQYF. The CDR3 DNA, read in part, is TGTGCCAGCAGTGAAGCGAGCGGAGGAACCTACGAG.

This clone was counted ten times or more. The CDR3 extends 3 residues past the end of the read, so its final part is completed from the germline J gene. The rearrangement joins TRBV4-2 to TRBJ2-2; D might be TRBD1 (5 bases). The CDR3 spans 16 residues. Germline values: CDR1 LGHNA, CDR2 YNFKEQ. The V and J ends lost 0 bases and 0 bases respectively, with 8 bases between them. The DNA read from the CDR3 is TGTGCCAGCAGCCAAGAGGACACCTCGAACACCGGGGAG. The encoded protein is CASSQEDTSNTGE. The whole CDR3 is CASSQEDTSNTGELFF.

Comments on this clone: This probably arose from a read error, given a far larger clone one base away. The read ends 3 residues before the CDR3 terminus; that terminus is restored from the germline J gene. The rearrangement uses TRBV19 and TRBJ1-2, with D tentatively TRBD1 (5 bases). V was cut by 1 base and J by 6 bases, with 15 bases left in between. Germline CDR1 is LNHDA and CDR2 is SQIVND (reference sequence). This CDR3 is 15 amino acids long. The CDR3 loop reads CASSIGRRGKHGYTF. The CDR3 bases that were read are TGTGCCAGTAGTATAGGCCGGCGGGGGAAGCATGGC.